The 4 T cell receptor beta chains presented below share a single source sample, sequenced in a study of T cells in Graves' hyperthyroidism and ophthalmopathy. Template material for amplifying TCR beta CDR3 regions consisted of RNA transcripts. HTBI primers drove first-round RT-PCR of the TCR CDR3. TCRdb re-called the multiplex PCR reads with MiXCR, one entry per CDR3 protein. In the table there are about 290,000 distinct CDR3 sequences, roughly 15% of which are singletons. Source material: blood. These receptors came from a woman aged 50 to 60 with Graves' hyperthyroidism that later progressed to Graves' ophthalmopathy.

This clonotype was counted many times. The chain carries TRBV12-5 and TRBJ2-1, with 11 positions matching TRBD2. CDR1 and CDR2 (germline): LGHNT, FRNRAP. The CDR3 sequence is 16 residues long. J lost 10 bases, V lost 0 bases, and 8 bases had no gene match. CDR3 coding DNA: TGTGCTAGTGGTTTGGTCAGTAGCGGGAGGGCCCCCGAGCAGTTCTTC. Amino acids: CASGLVSSGRAPEQFF.

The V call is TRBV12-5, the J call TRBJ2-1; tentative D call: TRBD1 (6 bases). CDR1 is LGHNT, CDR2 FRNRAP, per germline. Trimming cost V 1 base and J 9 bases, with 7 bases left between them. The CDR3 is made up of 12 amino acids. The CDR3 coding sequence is TGTGCTAGTGGTTTGGCCAGGGGTGAGCAGTTCTTC. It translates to CASGLARGEQFF. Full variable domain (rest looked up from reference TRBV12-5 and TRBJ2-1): DARVTQTPRHKVTEMGQEVTMRCQPILGHNTVFWYRQTMMQGLELLAYFRNRAPLDDSGMPKDRFSAEMPDATLATLKIQPSEPRDSAVYFCASGLARGEQFFGPGTRLTVL.

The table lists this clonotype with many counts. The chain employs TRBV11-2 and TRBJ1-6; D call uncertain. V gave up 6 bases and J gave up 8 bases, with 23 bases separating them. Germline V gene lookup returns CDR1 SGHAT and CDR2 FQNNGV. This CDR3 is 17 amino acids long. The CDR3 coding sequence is TGTGCCAGCAGTGCCTCTAGGCGTCCCGCGACTGATTCACCCCTCCACTTT. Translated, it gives CASSASRRPATDSPLHF.

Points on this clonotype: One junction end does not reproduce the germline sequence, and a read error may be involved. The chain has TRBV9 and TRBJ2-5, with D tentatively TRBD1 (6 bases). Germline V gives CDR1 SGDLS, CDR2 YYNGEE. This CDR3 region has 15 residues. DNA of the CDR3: TGTGCCAGCAGCGTAGAAGTGACTGGGGGCCTTATAGAAAACTTC. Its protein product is CASSVEVTGGLIENF.